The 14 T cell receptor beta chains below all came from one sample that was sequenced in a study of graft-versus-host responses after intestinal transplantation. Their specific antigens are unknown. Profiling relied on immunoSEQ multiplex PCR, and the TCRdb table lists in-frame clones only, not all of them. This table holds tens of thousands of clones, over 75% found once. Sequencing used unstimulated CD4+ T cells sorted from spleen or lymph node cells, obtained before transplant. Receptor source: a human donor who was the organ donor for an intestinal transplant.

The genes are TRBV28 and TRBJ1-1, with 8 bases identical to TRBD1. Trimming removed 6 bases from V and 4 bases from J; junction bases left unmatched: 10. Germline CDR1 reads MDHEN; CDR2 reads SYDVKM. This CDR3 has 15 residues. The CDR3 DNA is TGTGCCAGCAGCCACAATACAGGGGGAGGCACTGAAGCTTTCTTT. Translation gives CASSHNTGGGTEAFF.

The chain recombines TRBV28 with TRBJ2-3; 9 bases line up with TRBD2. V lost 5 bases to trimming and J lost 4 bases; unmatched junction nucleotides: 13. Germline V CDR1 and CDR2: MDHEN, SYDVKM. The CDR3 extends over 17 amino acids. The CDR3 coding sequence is TGTGCCAGCAGTGGGCCGAGGACTAGCGAGACACCAGATACGCAGTATTTT. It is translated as CASSGPRTSETPDTQYF.

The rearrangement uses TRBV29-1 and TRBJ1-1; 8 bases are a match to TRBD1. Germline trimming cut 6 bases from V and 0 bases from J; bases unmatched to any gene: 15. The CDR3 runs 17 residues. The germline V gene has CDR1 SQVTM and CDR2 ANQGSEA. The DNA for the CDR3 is TGCAGCGTCAAAGATGGGGCAGGGGGCTTGATGAACACTGAAGCTTTCTTT. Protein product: CSVKDGAGGLMNTEAFF.

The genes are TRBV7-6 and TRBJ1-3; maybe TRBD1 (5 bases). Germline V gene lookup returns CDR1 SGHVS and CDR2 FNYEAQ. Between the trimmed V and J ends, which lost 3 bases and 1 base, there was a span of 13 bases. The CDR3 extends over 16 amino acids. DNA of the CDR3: TGTGCCAGCAGCTTCCAGGGAAGAGGATCTGGAAACACCATATATTTT. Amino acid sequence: CASSFQGRGSGNTIYF.

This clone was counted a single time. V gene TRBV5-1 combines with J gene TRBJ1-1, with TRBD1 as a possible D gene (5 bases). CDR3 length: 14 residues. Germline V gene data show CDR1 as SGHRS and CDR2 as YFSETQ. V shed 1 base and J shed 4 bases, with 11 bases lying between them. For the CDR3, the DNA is TGCGCCAGCAGCTTGCAGGACGGGGGCACTGAAGCTTTCTTT. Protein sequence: CASSLQDGGTEAFF.

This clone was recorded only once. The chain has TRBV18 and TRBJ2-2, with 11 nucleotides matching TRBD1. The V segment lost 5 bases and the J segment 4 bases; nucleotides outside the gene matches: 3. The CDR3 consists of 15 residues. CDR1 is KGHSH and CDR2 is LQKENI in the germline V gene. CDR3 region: CASSAGTGGTGELFF. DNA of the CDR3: TGTGCCAGCTCAGCCGGGACAGGGGGCACCGGGGAGCTGTTTTTT.

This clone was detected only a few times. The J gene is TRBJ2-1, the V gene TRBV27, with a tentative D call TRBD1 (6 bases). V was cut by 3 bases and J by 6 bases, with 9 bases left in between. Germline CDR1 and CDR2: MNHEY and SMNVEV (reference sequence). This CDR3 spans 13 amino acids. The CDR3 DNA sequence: TGTGCCAGCAGTTTGAAACAGGGCAATGAGCAGTTCTTC. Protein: CASSLKQGNEQFF.

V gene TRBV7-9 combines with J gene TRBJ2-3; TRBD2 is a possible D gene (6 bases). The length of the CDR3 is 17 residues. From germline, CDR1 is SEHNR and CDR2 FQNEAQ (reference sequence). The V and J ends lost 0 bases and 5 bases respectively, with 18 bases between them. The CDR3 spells CASSLALRGLRRDTQYF. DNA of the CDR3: TGTGCCAGCAGCTTAGCGCTCCGAGGACTACGGAGAGATACGCAGTATTTT.

Written as DNA, the CDR3 is TGTGCCAGCTCCAAACTAGCGGGGGGCTACGAGCAGTACGTC. Its translation is CASSKLAGGYEQYV. This chain connects TRBV6-1 to TRBJ2-7; 12 nucleotides agree with TRBD2. Losses at the gene ends were 8 bases for V and 3 bases for J; bases not matched to a gene: 5. Per the germline V gene, CDR1 is MNHNS and CDR2 is SASEGT. This CDR3 contains 14 residues.

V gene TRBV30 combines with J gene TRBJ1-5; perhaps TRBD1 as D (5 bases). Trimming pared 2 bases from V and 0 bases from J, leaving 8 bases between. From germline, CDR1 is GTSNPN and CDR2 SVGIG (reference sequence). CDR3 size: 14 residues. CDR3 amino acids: CAWSPGSSNQPQHF. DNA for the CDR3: TGTGCCTGGAGTCCAGGGTCTAGCAATCAGCCCCAGCATTTT.

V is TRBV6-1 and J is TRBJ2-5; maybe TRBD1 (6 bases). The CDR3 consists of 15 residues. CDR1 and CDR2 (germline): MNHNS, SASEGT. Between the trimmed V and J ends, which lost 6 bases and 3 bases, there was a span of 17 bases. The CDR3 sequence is CASRVNQNREETQYF. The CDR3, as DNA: TGTGCCAGCAGGGTAAACCAAAACAGGGAAGAGACCCAGTACTTC.

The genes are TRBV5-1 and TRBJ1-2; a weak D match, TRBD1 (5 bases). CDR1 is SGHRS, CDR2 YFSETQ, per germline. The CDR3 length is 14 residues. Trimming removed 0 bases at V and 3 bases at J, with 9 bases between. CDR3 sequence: CASSLDVGDYGYTF. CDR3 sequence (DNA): TGCGCCAGCAGCTTGGACGTAGGGGACTATGGCTACACCTTC.

The CDR3 nucleotides read TGCAGTAGTAGTCGAGAAGAGACCCAGTACTTC. This sequence encodes CSSSREETQYF. The chain carries TRBV20-1 and TRBJ2-5, with no clear D. Germline CDR1 and CDR2: DFQATT and SNEGSKA (reference sequence). With 8 bases removed from V and 3 bases from J, the gap between germline ends came to 10 bases. This CDR3 is built from 11 residues.

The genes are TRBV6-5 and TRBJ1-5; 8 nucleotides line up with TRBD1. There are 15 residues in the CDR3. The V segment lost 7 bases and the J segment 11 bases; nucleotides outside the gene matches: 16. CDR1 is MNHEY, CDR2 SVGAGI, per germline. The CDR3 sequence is CASTPRGTGGRAQHF. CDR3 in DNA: TGTGCCAGCACCCCCCGAGGGACAGGCGGCAGGGCCCAGCATTTT.